These T cell receptor beta chains were read from a single sample in a study of T cell repertoires in cytomegalovirus infection. MiXCR, run by TCRdb on the reads, gives a single entry per CDR3 protein. Here the sample spans fewer than 1,000,000 distinct CDR3 sequences, about 33% being singletons. These receptors' targets are unknown. Source: cultured CD8+ T cells from PBMCs, taken from culture after CMV antigen stimulation. Every receptor here comes from a human donor in good health (CMV status not recorded). Some clones in this sample may be carry-over from other donors' samples. Both conserved end residues are part of each CDR3. A D gene is named only where the DNA matches it firmly. Rows give clone size only sometimes, using once, few, many, or a class for an expanded clone.

size	D	J	V	DNA	CDR3
.	TRBD1	TRBJ1-1	TRBV2	TGTGCCAGCAGTGAAGGGACAGGTGAAACTGAAGCTTTCTTT	CASSEGTGETEAFF
.	.	TRBJ2-5	TRBV29-1	TGCAGCTCCAAGGGGCCTAGGGTGGGTGAACAAGAGACCCAGTACTTC	CSSKGPRVGEQETQYF
.	TRBD1	TRBJ1-1	TRBV7-9	TGTGTCAGCGGGACAGGGGGGGACACTAAAGCTTTCTTT	CVSGTGGDTKAFF
many	.	TRBJ2-7	TRBV7-8	TGTGCCAGCAGCTTAGTAAGGTTATTTCGGCAGGGGATCTACGAGCAGTACTTC	CASSLVRLFRQGIYEQYF
many	.	TRBJ2-1	TRBV6-2/TRBV6-3	TGTGCCAGCAGACCGAATGACAATGAGCAGTTCTTC	CASRPNDNEQFF
.	.	TRBJ1-6	TRBV11-2	TGTGCCAGCAGCTCCCCCCTTAGGGAGCACAATTCACCCCTCCACTTT	CASSSPLREHNSPLHF
few	TRBD1	TRBJ2-1	TRBV9	TGTGCCAGCAGCGTAGCGAGACAGGGGGGCTACAATGAGCAGTTCTTC	CASSVARQGGYNEQFF
.	.	TRBJ1-1	TRBV19	TGTGCCAGTAGTCCGGACAGCCCGAACACTGAAGCTTTCTTT	CASSPDSPNTEAFF
.	.	TRBJ2-7	TRBV4-1	TGCGCCAGCAGCCAAGCGGTAGAAGATGAGCAGTACTTC	CASSQAVEDEQYF
many	.	TRBJ2-2	TRBV4-3	TGCGCCAGCAGCCAAGATCTGGGGACCCCTAACACCGGGGAGCTGTTTTTT	CASSQDLGTPNTGELFF
.	TRBD1	TRBJ2-5	TRBV19	TGTGCCAGTAGTGCCTCGGACAGGGAAGAGACCCAGTACTTC	CASSASDREETQYF
few	.	TRBJ2-6	TRBV12-3/TRBV12-4	TGTGCCAGCAGAACCTCCGGGGCCCCCGGAGCGTCTGGGGCCAACGTCCTGACTTTC	CASRTSGAPGASGANVLTF
.	.	TRBJ2-5	TRBV6-8	TGTGCCAGCAGTTACCCTCCGGGACGCTCGGACGTGACCCAGTACTTC	CASSYPPGRSDVTQYF
few	.	TRBJ2-5	TRBV27	TGTGCCAGCAGTTTATCAGGCCAAGGGGAGACCCAGTACTTC	CASSLSGQGETQYF
.	TRBD1	TRBJ1-5	TRBV7-9	TGTGCCAGCAACCGAGGGGGCGGTCAGCCCCAGCATTTT	CASNRGGGQPQHF
few	TRBD2	TRBJ2-1	TRBV20-1	TGCAGTGCTCAGGCGGGGGGCCACTACAATGAGCAGTTCTTC	CSAQAGGHYNEQFF